This T cell receptor beta chain emerged from a study of shared clonotypes between healthy human individuals. On the study more broadly: A couple of women and three men aged 18 to 49 made up the donors.

Sequencing was performed with immunoSEQ multiplex PCR; in TCRdb, only in-frame clones are kept and a portion is missing. The data contain millions of clones, about 95% of them seen just once; the ten biggest clones take up around 1.1%. Broader study findings: It was expected that sequencing depth would affect clonotype sharing among donors.

V lost 1 base to trimming and J lost 2 bases, with 3 bases between them. Germline lookup yields CDR1 SGHAT and CDR2 FQNNGV. The CDR3 covers 13 residues. Only CD45RO-negative cells positively selected for CCR7 counted as naive CD8 cells, so terminally differentiated effector memory CD45RA+ cells were excluded. Of note for this clone: Its matching antigen is unknown. Other DNA sequences in the same sample also yield this CDR3.

Sequencing was carried out using naive CD8+ T cells sorted from blood. The chain employs TRBV11-2 and TRBJ2-1, with D uncertain. This receptor was identified in a man younger than 35 in good health. CDR3 loop: CASSLVPYNEQFF. For the CDR3, the DNA is TGTGCCAGCAGCTTAGTCCCCTACAATGAGCAGTTCTTC.